These 21 T cell receptor beta chains share one sample of origin, sequenced in a study of neurological immune-mediated disorders. TCRdb processed the 5' RACE reads anew with MiXCR; each CDR3 protein has one entry. Seen here are 60,000 to 85,000 distinct CDR3 sequences, about 5.2% observed once, and the top ten hold roughly 2.4%. Material for sequencing was PBMCs. The source is a woman aged 30 to 39 with multiple sclerosis.

This clonotype was counted at least ten times. The rearrangement links TRBV5-4 to TRBJ1-2, with D unresolved. Trimming took off 4 bases at V and 8 bases at J, with 21 bases between the two ends. This CDR3 region has 15 residues. Germline CDR1 and CDR2: SGHNT and YYREEE (reference sequence). CDR3 sequence: CASSLSGSDPMGYTF. The CDR3, as DNA: TGTGCCAGCAGCCTTAGTGGGTCGGACCCGATGGGCTACACCTTC.

This clonotype was seen ten or more times. The V call is TRBV5-1, the J call TRBJ1-3; D not resolved. Germline CDR1 SGHRS, CDR2 YFSETQ. V was pared by 2 bases and J by 0 bases, with 9 bases between. This CDR3 is built from 15 residues. The CDR3 is CASSLGWGSGNTIYF. The CDR3 DNA reads TGCGCCAGCAGCTTAGGCTGGGGCTCTGGAAACACCATATATTTT.

In its sample, this clonotype was seen a few times. The gene calls are TRBV3-1 and TRBJ2-3; unclear D gene. Per germline, CDR1 LGHDT and CDR2 YNNKEL (reference sequence). The V and J ends lost 0 bases and 5 bases respectively, with 12 bases between them. This CDR3 region has 15 residues. The CDR3 loop reads CASSQEVPIGDTQYF. The CDR3 DNA reads as TGTGCCAGCAGCCAAGAAGTCCCGATTGGAGATACGCAGTATTTT.

This chain uses TRBV3-1 with TRBJ2-5; unclear D gene. Trimming stripped 7 bases from V and 1 base from J, with 10 bases between. The CDR3 covers 13 residues. The V gene's germline CDR1 is LGHDT and CDR2 YNNKEL (reference sequence). In DNA, the CDR3 is TGTGCCAGCAACCCCGGAGCCCAAGAGACCCAGTACTTC. This sequence encodes CASNPGAQETQYF.

The chain combines TRBV5-5 with TRBJ1-2; D might be TRBD1 (6 bases). CDR3 length: 14 residues. CDR1 and CDR2 (germline): SGHKS, YYEKEE (reference sequence). V lost 2 bases and J 6 bases, leaving 14 bases between the germline ends. CDR3 sequence: CASSFPRQADGYTF. The CDR3 DNA sequence: TGTGCCAGCAGCTTCCCGCGACAGGCCGATGGCTACACCTTC.

Concerning this clonotype: Its ends do not fully match the called genes, so a read error is possible. This chain joins TRBV7-9 and TRBJ2-3; 7 nucleotides line up with TRBD2. Germline assignment: CDR1 SEHNR and CDR2 FQNEAQ (reference sequence). The length of the CDR3 is 16 residues. The CDR3 bases are TGTGCCAGCAGCCAATTAGCGGGTCCGAGCAAAGATACGCAGTATTTT. Encoded protein: CASSQLAGPSKDTQYF.

This clonotype showed up many times. Mismatch with germline at one junction end may stem from a read error. The chain has TRBV30 and TRBJ2-6, with a weak D call TRBD1 (5 bases). There are 17 residues in the CDR3. Per germline, CDR1 GTSNPN and CDR2 SVGIG (reference sequence). This chain's CDR3 is CASLHQGTSSEANVLTF. The DNA of the CDR3 is TGTGCCTCCCTCCACCAGGGTACATCCTCTGAGGCCAACGTCCTGACTTTC.

V is TRBV20-1 and J is TRBJ2-1; TRBD2 matches 13 bases. The germline V gene encodes CDR1 DFQATT and CDR2 SNEGSKA (reference sequence). Unmatched junction bases numbered 3, after V lost 4 bases and J lost 6 bases. The CDR3 covers 14 residues. In DNA, the CDR3 is TGCAGTGCTACCGGGACTAGCGGGGTCAATGAGCAGTTCTTC. This sequence encodes CSATGTSGVNEQFF.

The chain has TRBV19 and TRBJ1-5; D is possibly TRBD1 (5 bases). Between the trimmed V and J ends, which lost 1 base and 4 bases, there was a span of 14 bases. Germline V gene lookup returns CDR1 LNHDA and CDR2 SQIVND (reference sequence). This CDR3 has 16 residues. CDR3 amino acids: CASSIAGTLSNQPQHF. In nucleotides, the CDR3 is TGTGCCAGTAGTATAGCCGGGACCTTGAGTAATCAGCCCCAGCATTTT.

The V call is TRBV5-1, the J call TRBJ1-2, with 8 positions matching TRBD1. The CDR3 is 14 residues long. The germline gives CDR1 SGHRS, CDR2 YFSETQ. V was clipped by 4 bases and J by 8 bases; unmatched bases: 10. CDR3: CASSRGQGAGGYTF. CDR3 DNA sequence: TGCGCCAGCAGCCGCGGACAGGGCGCGGGGGGCTACACCTTC.

This clonotype was recorded many times. V usage is TRBV5-1 and J usage is TRBJ2-3, with TRBD1 identical over 7 bases. The CDR3 sequence is 16 residues long. Trimming cost V 0 bases and J 0 bases; bases outside gene matches: 4. Germline values: CDR1 SGHRS, CDR2 YFSETQ. CDR3 sequence (DNA): TGCGCCAGCAGCTTGGCAACGGGACAGAGCACAGATACGCAGTATTTT. Translation gives CASSLATGQSTDTQYF.

This clonotype was observed at least ten times. The gene calls are TRBV27 and TRBJ2-7, with 9 bases fitting TRBD1. CDR1 and CDR2 (germline): MNHEY, SMNVEV (reference sequence). With V trimmed by 6 bases and J by 4 bases, 7 bases remained unmatched. This CDR3 region has 14 residues. The DNA for the CDR3 is TGTGCCAGCAGCCTGGGACAGGGAAGATACGAGCAGTACTTC. Translation gives CASSLGQGRYEQYF.

This clonotype was counted at least ten times. The chain links TRBV5-1 to TRBJ2-1, with D possibly matching TRBD2 (6 bases). Germline-derived CDR1 and CDR2 are SGHRS and YFSETQ. The CDR3 sequence is 16 residues long. V gave up 4 bases and J gave up 0 bases, with 14 bases separating them. CDR3 DNA sequence: TGCGCCAGCAGCGTCCGGGACTTGAGCTCCTACAATGAGCAGTTCTTC. Amino acids: CASSVRDLSSYNEQFF.

V usage is TRBV7-3 and J usage is TRBJ2-3; D is tentatively TRBD1 or TRBD2 (5 bases each). CDR1 and CDR2 from the germline V gene are SGHTA and FQGTGA. The CDR3 contains 17 residues. The V and J ends lost 2 bases and 2 bases respectively, with 17 bases between them. The CDR3 DNA follows: TGTGCCAGCAGCTTAGGGTCGGGGCCACCCCTCACAGATACGCAGTATTTT. Protein product: CASSLGSGPPLTDTQYF. Combining the CDR3 with reference TRBV7-3 and TRBJ2-3 gives the whole variable domain GAGVSQTPSNKVTEKGKYVELRCDPISGHTALYWYRQSLGQGPEFLIYFQGTGAADDSGLPNDRFFAVRPEGSVSTLKIQRTERGDSAVYLCASSLGSGPPLTDTQYFGPGTRLTVL.

Many counts were recorded for this clonotype. The rearrangement joins TRBV24-1 to TRBJ2-3; the match to TRBD2 covers 10 bases. From germline, CDR1 is KGHDR and CDR2 SFDVKD. V shed 2 bases, J shed 6 bases, and the junction held 13 bases outside the gene matches. This CDR3 spans 18 amino acids. This chain's CDR3 is CATSDWGGSSGREDTQYF. The CDR3 DNA is TGTGCCACCAGTGATTGGGGCGGGAGCAGCGGGAGGGAGGATACGCAGTATTTT.

This clonotype has a count of ten or more. The V call is TRBV5-1, the J call TRBJ2-2; no definite D call. Per germline, CDR1 SGHRS and CDR2 YFSETQ. V dropped 0 bases and J dropped 7 bases, with 7 bases sitting between them. The CDR3 runs to 13 residues. The CDR3, as DNA: TGCGCCAGCAGCTTGGCTCTTGGCGGGGAGCTGTTTTTT. Translation: CASSLALGGELFF.

In this sample, this clonotype turned up many times. This chain uses TRBV4-1 with TRBJ2-5; no firm D call. In germline, CDR1 is MGHRA, CDR2 YSYEKL. The CDR3 spans 15 residues. Trimming pared 1 base from V and 8 bases from J, leaving 17 bases between. The CDR3 region has the DNA TGCGCCAGCAGCCAAGGTTCCGGGCAGGTGATAACCCAGTACTTC. This sequence encodes CASSQGSGQVITQYF.

In this sample, this clonotype turned up many times. The chain uses TRBV20-1 and TRBJ2-5; TRBD2 matches at 7 bases. The CDR3 is 13 amino acids. Germline V lookup: CDR1 DFQATT, CDR2 SNEGSKA (reference sequence). The CDR3 protein is CSALGGGQETQYF. CDR3 nucleotides: TGCAGCGCTCTCGGCGGGGGCCAAGAGACCCAGTACTTC.

This clonotype has just a few counts. The chain has TRBV5-1 and TRBJ2-5, with D perhaps being TRBD1 or TRBD2 (7 bases each). The CDR3 consists of 15 residues. With 4 bases removed from V and 2 bases from J, the gap between germline ends came to 15 bases. Per germline, CDR1 SGHRS and CDR2 YFSETQ. DNA of the CDR3: TGCGCCAGCAGCCAGGGGGGGACTGATCAAGAGACCCAGTACTTC. This sequence encodes CASSQGGTDQETQYF. Full variable domain (rest looked up from reference TRBV5-1 and TRBJ2-5): KAGVTQTPRYLIKTRGQQVTLSCSPISGHRSVSWYQQTPGQGLQFLFEYFSETQRNKGNFPGRFSGRQFSNSRSEMNVSTLELGDSALYLCASSQGGTDQETQYFGPGTRLLVL.

This clonotype was seen repeatedly, ten times or more. The J gene is TRBJ2-1, the V gene TRBV20-1; D perhaps matches TRBD2 (6 bases). V was pared by 5 bases and J by 5 bases, with 19 bases between. CDR3 length: 15 residues. Germline CDR1 reads DFQATT; CDR2 reads SNEGSKA (reference sequence). CDR3 DNA: TGCAGTGCTCCTTTGGGGCGGGGATGGAACAATGAGCAGTTCTTC. The encoded protein is CSAPLGRGWNNEQFF.

This clonotype was observed a handful of times. This chain links TRBV12-3 or TRBV12-4 with TRBJ1-6; TRBD1 agrees at 10 bases. The J segment lost 9 bases and the V segment lost 6 bases, leaving 14 bases of the junction unmatched. CDR3 length: 17 amino acids. This CDR3 is CASSPGTGAGVGSPLHF. The CDR3 DNA follows: TGTGCCAGCAGCCCCGGGACAGGGGCCGGGGTTGGTTCACCCCTCCACTTT.